A selection of T cell receptor beta chains follows, all from one sample in a study of T cell responses to AZD1222 COVID-19 vaccine. Sequencing was performed with immunoSEQ multiplex PCR; in TCRdb, only in-frame clones are kept and a portion is missing. The sample records about 150,000 clones, about 90% being singletons. The sample was peripheral blood, taken on day 0 of MenACWY control vaccination. The receptors here all came from an adult in good health. CDR3s include the opening cysteine and the closing phenylalanine or tryptophan. A D gene is named only where the DNA matches it firmly. Where a row states a size, it is once, few, many or the class of an expanded clone; other rows omit it.

size	V	J	D	DNA	CDR3
.	TRBV10-3	TRBJ1-2	.	TGTGCCATCAGTGAGTCTCATCAGGGTATCCATGGCTACACCTTC	CAISESHQGIHGYTF
.	TRBV27	TRBJ2-4	TRBD2	TGTGCCAGCAGTGCGACCCCTAGCGGGCCCTTGAACATTCAGTACTTC	CASSATPSGPLNIQYF
.	TRBV2	TRBJ1-5	.	TGTGCCAGCAGAAAGGAGGGTCATAGCAATCAGCCCCAGCATTTT	CASRKEGHSNQPQHF
.	TRBV27	TRBJ1-2	.	TGTGCCAGCGCCGGTGTCAGTGTAGACTATGGCTACACCTTC	CASAGVSVDYGYTF
.	TRBV30	TRBJ1-1	.	TGTGCCTGGAGAAATTGGCCGAGAGAAGCTTTCTTT	CAWRNWPREAFF
.	TRBV2	TRBJ2-3	.	TGTGCCAGCAAGAGGGACAGCACAGATACGCAGTATTTT	CASKRDSTDTQYF
.	TRBV27	TRBJ1-2	.	TGTGCCAGCAGTTTGTCAGGGTTCTATGGCTACACCTTC	CASSLSGFYGYTF
.	TRBV7-2	TRBJ1-1	.	TGTGCCAGCAGCTTAGTTGGAAAGCCGAACACTGAAGCTTTCTTT	CASSLVGKPNTEAFF
.	TRBV24-1	TRBJ1-4	.	TGTGCCACCAGTGATTCAGGGGTTGGGAATGAAAAACTGTTTTTT	CATSDSGVGNEKLFF
once	TRBV6-6	TRBJ1-3	.	TGTGCCAGCAGTCGGGGACTCTCTGGAAACACCATATATTTT	CASSRGLSGNTIYF
once	TRBV13	TRBJ1-1	.	TGTGCCAGCAGCTTAGGCATGACGGCGGGGGACACTGAAGCTTTCTTT	CASSLGMTAGDTEAFF
.	TRBV30	TRBJ1-2	.	TGTGCCTGGGCGATTACTGATTACTATGGCTACACCTTC	CAWAITDYYGYTF
once	TRBV19	TRBJ2-7	TRBD2	TGTGCCAGTAGTACGCCAGCGGGAGGGGTTTACTACGAGCAGTACTTC	CASSTPAGGVYYEQYF
.	TRBV9	TRBJ1-2	.	TGTGCCAGCAGCATCAGGGTCGCGGACGGCTACACCTTC	CASSIRVADGYTF
.	TRBV3-1/TRBV3-2	TRBJ1-2	.	TGTGCCAGCAGCCAAGATTACAGGGTATCCTACACCTTC	CASSQDYRVSYTF
.	TRBV27	TRBJ2-5	TRBD1	TGTGCCAGCAGTTTGGGGACAGACGGAGAGACCCAGTACTTC	CASSLGTDGETQYF
many	TRBV24-1	TRBJ1-5	.	TGTGCCACCAGTGCCCCAGCTAGCAATCAGCCCCAGCATTTT	CATSAPASNQPQHF
once	TRBV5-1	TRBJ2-7	TRBD2	TGCGCCAGCAGCCGGGAGGGGTACGAGCAGTACTTC	CASSREGYEQYF
.	TRBV7-2	TRBJ1-5	TRBD1	TGTGCCAGCAGCTTAAGGACAGGCGGTAATAGCAATCAGCCCCAGCATTTT	CASSLRTGGNSNQPQHF
.	TRBV18	TRBJ2-1	.	TGTGCCAGCTCACCACGGAGCTCCTACAATGAGCAGTTCTTC	CASSPRSSYNEQFF
.	TRBV5-4	TRBJ2-2	TRBD2	TGTGCCAGCAGCTTAACTAGCGGTGGCGGGGGGGAGCTGTTTTTT	CASSLTSGGGGELFF
.	TRBV5-1	TRBJ1-3	.	TGCGCCAGCAGCTTGGACCTAGGGGGGGCTGGAAACACCATATATTTT	CASSLDLGGAGNTIYF
.	TRBV4-1	TRBJ1-2	.	TGCGCCAGCAGCCAAGATCCTACAGGAAGGGATGGCTACACCTTC	CASSQDPTGRDGYTF
.	TRBV6-5	TRBJ1-3	.	TGTGCCAGCAGGGTAGAACCGTCTGGAAACACCATATATTTT	CASRVEPSGNTIYF
.	TRBV29-1	TRBJ2-2	TRBD2	TGCAGCGTTATCGGACTAGCGGGGTCGAACACCGGGGAGCTGTTTTTT	CSVIGLAGSNTGELFF
.	TRBV12-3/TRBV12-4	TRBJ2-3	.	TGTGCCAGCAGTCCCTTTGGAAATACGCAGTATTTT	CASSPFGNTQYF
.	TRBV10-2	TRBJ2-5	TRBD2	TGCGCCAGCGGTGGACTAGCGGGGAAGGAGACCCAGTACTTC	CASGGLAGKETQYF
few	TRBV10-3	TRBJ1-4	.	TGTGCCATCAGTTCCGGGGCCCAAGGGGAAAAACTGTTTTTT	CAISSGAQGEKLFF